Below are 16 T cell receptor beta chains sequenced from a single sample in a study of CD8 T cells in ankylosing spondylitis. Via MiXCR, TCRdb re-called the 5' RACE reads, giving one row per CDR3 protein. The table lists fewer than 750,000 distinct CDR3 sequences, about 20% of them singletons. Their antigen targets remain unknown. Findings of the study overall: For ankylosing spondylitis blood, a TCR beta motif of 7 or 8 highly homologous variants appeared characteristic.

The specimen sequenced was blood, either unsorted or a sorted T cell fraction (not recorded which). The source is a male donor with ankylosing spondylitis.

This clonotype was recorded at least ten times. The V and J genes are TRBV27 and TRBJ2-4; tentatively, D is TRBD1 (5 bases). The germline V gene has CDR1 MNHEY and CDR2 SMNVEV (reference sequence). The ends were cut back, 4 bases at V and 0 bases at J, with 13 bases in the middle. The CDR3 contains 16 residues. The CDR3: CASSSWTKLAKNIQYF. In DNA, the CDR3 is TGTGCCAGCAGTTCTTGGACAAAGCTAGCCAAAAACATTCAGTACTTC.

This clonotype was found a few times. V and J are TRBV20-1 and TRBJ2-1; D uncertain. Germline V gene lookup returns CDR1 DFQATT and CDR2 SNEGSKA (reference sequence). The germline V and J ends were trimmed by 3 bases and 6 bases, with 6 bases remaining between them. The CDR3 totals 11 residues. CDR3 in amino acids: CSASHSNEQFF. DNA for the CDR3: TGCAGTGCTAGTCACTCCAATGAGCAGTTCTTC.

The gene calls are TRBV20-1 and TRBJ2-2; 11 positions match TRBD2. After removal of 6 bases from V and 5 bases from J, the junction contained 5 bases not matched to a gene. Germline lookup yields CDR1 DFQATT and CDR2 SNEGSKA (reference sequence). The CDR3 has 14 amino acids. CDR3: CSATSGRNTGELFF. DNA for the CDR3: TGCAGTGCCACTAGCGGGAGAAATACCGGGGAGCTGTTTTTT.

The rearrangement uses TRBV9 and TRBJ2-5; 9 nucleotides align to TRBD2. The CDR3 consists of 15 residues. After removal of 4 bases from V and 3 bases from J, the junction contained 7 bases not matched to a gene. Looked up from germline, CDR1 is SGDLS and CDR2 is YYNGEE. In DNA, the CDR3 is TGTGCCAGCAGCCCCCCGACTAGCGGCGAAGAGACCCAGTACTTC. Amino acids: CASSPPTSGEETQYF.

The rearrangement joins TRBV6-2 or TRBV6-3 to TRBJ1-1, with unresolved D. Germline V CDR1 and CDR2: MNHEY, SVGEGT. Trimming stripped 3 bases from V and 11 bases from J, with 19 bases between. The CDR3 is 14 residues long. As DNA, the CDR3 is TGTGCCAGCAGTTATTTACAGCGGCCACTTTTGGCTTTCTTT. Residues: CASSYLQRPLLAFF.

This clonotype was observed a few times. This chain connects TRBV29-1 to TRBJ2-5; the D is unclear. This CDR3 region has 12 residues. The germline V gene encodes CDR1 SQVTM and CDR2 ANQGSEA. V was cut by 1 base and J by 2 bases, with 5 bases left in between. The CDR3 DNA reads TGCAGCGTTGAAGGGCAGCAAGAGACCCAGTACTTC. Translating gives CSVEGQQETQYF. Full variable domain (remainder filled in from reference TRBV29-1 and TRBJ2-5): SAVISQKPSRDICQRGTSLTIQCQVDSQVTMMFWYRQQPGQSLTLIATANQGSEATYESGFVIDKFPISRPNLTFSTLTVSNMSPEDSSIYLCSVEGQQETQYFGPGTRLLVL.

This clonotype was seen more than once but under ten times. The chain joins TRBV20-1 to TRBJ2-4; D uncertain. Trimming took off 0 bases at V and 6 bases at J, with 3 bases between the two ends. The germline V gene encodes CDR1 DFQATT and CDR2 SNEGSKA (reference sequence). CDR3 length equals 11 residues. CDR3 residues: CSARELNIQYF. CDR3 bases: TGCAGTGCTAGAGAACTAAACATTCAGTACTTC.

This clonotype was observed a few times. In nucleotides, the CDR3 is TGTGCCAGCAGTTTAAGTTCCCGCGACGAGCAGTACTTC. The encoded protein is CASSLSSRDEQYF. The genes are TRBV28 and TRBJ2-7; no definite D call. The CDR3 has 13 residues. V lost 2 bases, J lost 5 bases, and 10 bases lay in between. Germline CDR1 is MDHEN and CDR2 is SYDVKM.

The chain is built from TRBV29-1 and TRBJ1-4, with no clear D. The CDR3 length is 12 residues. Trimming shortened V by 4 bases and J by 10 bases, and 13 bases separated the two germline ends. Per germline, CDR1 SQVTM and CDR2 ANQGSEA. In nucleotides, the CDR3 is TGCAGCGTTGGGGCTGGTAGAGGAAAACTGTTTTTT. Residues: CSVGAGRGKLFF.

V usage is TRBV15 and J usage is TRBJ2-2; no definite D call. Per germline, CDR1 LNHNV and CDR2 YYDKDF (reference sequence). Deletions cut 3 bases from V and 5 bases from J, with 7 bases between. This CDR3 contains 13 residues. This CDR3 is CATSRDGTGELFF. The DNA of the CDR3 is TGTGCCACCAGCAGGGACGGAACCGGGGAGCTGTTTTTT.

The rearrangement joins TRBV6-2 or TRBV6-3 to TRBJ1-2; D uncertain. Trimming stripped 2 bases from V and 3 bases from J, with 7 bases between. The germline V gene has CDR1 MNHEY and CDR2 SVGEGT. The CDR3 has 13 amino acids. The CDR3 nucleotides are TGTGCCAGCAGTTACAAGACCGACTATGGCTACACCTTC. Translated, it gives CASSYKTDYGYTF.

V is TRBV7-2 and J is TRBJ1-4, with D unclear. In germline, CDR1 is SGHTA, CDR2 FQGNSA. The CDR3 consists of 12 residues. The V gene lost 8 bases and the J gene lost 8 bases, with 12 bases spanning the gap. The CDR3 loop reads CASRGIGEKLFF. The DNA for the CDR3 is TGTGCCAGCCGCGGCATAGGCGAAAAACTGTTTTTT.

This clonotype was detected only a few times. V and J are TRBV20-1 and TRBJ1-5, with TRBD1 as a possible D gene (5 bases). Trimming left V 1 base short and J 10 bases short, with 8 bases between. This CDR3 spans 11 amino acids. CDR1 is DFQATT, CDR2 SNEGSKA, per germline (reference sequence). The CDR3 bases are TGCAGTGCTAGAGCCGGGGGACCCCAGCATTTT. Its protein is CSARAGGPQHF.

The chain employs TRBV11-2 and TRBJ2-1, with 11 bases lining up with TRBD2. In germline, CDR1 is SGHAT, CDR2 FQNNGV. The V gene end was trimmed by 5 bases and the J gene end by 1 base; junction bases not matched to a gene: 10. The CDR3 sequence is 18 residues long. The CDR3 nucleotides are TGTGCCAGCAGCCAGGCGAATAGCGGGAGGGGGTCCTACAATGAGCAGTTCTTC. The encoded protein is CASSQANSGRGSYNEQFF. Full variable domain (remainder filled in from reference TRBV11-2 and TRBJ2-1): EAGVAQSPRYKIIEKRQSVAFWCNPISGHATLYWYQQILGQGPKLLIQFQNNGVVDDSQLPKDRFSAERLKGVDSTLKIQPAKLEDSAVYLCASSQANSGRGSYNEQFFGPGTRLTVL.

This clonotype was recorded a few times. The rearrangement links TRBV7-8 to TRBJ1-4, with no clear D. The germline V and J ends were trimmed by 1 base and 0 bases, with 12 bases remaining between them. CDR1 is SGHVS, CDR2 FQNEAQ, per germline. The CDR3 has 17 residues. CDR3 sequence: CASSLGRQAATNEKLFF. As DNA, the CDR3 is TGTGCCAGCAGCTTAGGACGGCAGGCCGCAACTAATGAAAAACTGTTTTTT.

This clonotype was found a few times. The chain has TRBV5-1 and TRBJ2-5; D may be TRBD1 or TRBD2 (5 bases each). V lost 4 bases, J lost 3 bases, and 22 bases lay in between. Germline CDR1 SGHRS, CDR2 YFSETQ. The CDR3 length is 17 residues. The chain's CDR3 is CASSAGEPTGRKETQYF. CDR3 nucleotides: TGCGCCAGCAGCGCGGGTGAGCCTACGGGACGAAAAGAGACCCAGTACTTC.